This TCR beta chain came from a study of CD8+CD57+ T cells in acquired aplastic anemia (dated by TCRdb to about 2018). Background for the entire study: Extracted DNA from sorted CD4+ and CD8+ cells averaged 3.2 ug, ranging from roughly 0.17 to 27.4 ug. For healthy donor samples, the average read count was about 10.8 million for CD4+ cells and roughly 12 million for CD8+ cells. Study-wide findings and limitations: Between patients and healthy controls, no significant difference in CD8+ Simpson's diversity was found (P=0.060). Some 27 CD8+ CDR3 sequences were found in both patients and controls but appeared to be highly expressed in patients and within the immunodominant clones of the patients.

The study deep-sequenced TCR repertoires of sorted CD4+ and CD8+ blood T cells from severe aplastic anemia patients and healthy subjects. Ficoll-Paque density gradient centrifugation was used to isolate peripheral blood mononuclear cells. CD4+ and CD8+ T cells were sorted by FACS or magnetic beads before DNA extraction. Profiling of TCR beta VDJ combinations and CDR3 sequences used genomic DNA as the template. An Illumina HiSeq 2000 was used for TCR repertoire sequencing. The study's processing was this. TRBV/TRBJ rearrangement plots, CDR3 size and DJ length profiles, and Simpson's diversity index were used to evaluate the repertoires. Whichever DNA sequence was most abundant in the deep sequencing data was defined as the immunodominant clone. CDR3 amino acid sequences were checked for sharing across subjects and were also compared against the VDJdb database and published repertoires. TCRdb trimmed the raw reads at Q25, called clones with MiXCR and kept productive beta chains. Each CDR3 protein gets just one entry, which takes the most common genes and DNA from the rows behind it. TCRdb's processing, not the authors' own work, is the source of the V and J calls. This sample comprises over 100,000 distinct CDR3 sequences, around two fifths of them detected only once. Of the sample, 7.5% to 9.5% falls within the top ten clones.

Counted from cysteine to phenylalanine, this CDR3 has 16 amino acids. The entry retains the CDR3 DNA only, 48 bases that are in frame from base 1. V has 0 bases trimmed and J has 2 bases trimmed; junction bases matching no gene number 4. For CDR1 and CDR2, the germline V gene lists MGHRA and YSYEKL. This clonotype came up many times. Which antigen it targets is not known. Base quality data are lacking; no much larger clone is found one base away. The sequence joins TRBV4-1 to TRBJ1-2, and 9 junctional nucleotides match TRBD1. This TCR was recovered from a human donor in good health, serving as a control. Sequencing used sorted CD4+, CD8+, or CD8+CD57+ T cells (not recorded which) from PBMCs. The CDR3 region reads CASSQDPGQGNYGYTF. The bases read TGCGCCAGCAGCCAAGACCCAGGACAGGGGAACTATGGCTACACCTTC.